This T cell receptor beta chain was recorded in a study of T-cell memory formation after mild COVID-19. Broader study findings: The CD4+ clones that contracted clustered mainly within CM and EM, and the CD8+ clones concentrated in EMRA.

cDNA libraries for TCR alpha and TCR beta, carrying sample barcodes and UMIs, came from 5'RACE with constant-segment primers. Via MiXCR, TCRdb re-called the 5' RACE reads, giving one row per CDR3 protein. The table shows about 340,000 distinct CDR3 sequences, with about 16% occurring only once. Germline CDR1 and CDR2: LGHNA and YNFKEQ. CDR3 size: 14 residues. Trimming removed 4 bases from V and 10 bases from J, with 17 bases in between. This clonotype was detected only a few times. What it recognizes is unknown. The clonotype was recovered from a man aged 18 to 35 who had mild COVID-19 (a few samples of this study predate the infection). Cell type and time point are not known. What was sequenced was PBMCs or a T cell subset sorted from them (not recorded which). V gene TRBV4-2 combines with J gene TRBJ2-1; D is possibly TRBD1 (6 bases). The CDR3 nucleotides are TGTGCCAGCAGCCCCTACAGGGCCGCCTCCGAGCAGTTCTTC. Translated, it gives CASSPYRAASEQFF.